Listed here is a single T cell receptor beta chain. The antigen is undetermined. Germline assignment: CDR1 SGHTA and CDR2 FQGTGA. CDR3 length: 17 residues. The sample originates from a study of monozygotic twins with inflammatory bowel disease. From the 5' RACE reads, TCRdb lists one entry per CDR3 protein and no DNA. In total, the table holds over 350,000 distinct CDR3 sequences. General study findings and limits: Twins with IBD were found to have lower TCRbeta diversity (inverse Simpson) than healthy co-twins.

Source material: blood. This TCR came from a human donor with ulcerative colitis or Crohn's disease, or a healthy co-twin of an affected twin (not recorded which). The V call is TRBV7-3, the J call TRBJ2-3; TCRdb lists TRBD2, though no DNA is available to test this call. CDR3: CASSETGGGASTDTQYF.